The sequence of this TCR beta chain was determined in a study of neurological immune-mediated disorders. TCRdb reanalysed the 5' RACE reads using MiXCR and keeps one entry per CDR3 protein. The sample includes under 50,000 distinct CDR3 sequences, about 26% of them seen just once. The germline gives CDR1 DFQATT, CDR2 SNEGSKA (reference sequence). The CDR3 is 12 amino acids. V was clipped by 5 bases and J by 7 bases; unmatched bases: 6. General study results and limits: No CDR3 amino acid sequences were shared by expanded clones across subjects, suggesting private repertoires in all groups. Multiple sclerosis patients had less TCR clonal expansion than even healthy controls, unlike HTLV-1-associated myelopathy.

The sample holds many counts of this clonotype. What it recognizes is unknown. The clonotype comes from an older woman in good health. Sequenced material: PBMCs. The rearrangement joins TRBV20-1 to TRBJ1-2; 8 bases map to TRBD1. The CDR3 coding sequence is TGCAGTGCTGGGACAGGTTTCTCTGGCTACACCTTC. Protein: CSAGTGFSGYTF.